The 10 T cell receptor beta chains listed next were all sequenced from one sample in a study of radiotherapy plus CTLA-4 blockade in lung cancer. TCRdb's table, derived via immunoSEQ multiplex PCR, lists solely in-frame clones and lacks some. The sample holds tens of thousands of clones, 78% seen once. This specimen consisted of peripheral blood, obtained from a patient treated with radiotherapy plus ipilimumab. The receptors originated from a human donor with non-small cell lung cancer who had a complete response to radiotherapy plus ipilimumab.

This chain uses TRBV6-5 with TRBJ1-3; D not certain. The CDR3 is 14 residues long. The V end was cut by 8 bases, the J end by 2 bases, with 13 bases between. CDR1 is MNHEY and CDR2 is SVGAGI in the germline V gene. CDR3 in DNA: TGTGCCAGCGGATTAGGACGGGCTGGAAACACCATATATTTT. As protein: CASGLGRAGNTIYF.

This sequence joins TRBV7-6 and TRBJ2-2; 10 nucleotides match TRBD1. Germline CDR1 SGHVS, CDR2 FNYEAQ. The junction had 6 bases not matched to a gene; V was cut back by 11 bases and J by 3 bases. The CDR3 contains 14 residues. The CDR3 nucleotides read TGTGCCGGGGGGGACAGGGGTCACACCGGGGAGCTGTTTTTT. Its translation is CAGGDRGHTGELFF.

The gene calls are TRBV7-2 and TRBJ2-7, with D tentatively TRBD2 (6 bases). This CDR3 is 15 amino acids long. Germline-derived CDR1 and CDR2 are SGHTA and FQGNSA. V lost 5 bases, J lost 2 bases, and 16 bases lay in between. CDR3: CASSPGGSLTYEQYF. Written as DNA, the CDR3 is TGTGCCAGCAGCCCCGGGGGTAGTTTAACCTACGAGCAGTACTTC.

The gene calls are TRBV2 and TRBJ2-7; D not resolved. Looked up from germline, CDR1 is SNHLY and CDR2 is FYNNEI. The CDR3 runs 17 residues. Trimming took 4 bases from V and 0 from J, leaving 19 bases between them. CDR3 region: CASSGLGSPRTSYEQYF. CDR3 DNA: TGTGCCAGCAGTGGGCTTGGCAGCCCCCGTACCTCCTACGAGCAGTACTTC.

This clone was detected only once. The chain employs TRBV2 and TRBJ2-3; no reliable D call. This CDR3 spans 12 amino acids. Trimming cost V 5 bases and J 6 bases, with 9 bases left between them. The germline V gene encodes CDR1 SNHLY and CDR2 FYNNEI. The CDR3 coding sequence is TGTGCCAGCAGTACGAGGCGTGATACGCAGTATTTT. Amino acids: CASSTRRDTQYF.

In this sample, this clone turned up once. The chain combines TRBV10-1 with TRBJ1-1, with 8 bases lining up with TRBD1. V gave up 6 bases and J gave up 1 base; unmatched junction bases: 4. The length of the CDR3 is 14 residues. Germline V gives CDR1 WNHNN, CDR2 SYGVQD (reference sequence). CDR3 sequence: CASRADRGNTEAFF. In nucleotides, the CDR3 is TGCGCCAGCAGAGCCGACAGGGGGAACACTGAAGCTTTCTTT.

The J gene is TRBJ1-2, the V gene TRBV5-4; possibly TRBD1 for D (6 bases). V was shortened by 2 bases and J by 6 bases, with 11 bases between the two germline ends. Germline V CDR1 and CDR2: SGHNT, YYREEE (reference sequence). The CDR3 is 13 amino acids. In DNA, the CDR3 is TGTGCCAGCAGCTTCCAGGGGCGCGATGGCTACACCTTC. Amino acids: CASSFQGRDGYTF. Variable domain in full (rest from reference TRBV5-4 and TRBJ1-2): ETGVTQSPTHLIKTRGQQVTLRCSSQSGHNTVSWYQQALGQGPQFIFQYYREEENGRGNFPPRFSGLQFPNYSSELNVNALELDDSALYLCASSFQGRDGYTFGSGTRLTVV.

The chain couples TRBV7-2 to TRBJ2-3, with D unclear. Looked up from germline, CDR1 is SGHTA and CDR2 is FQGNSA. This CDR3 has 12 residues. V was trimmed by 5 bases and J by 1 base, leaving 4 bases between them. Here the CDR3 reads CASSTGTDTQYF. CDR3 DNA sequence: TGTGCCAGCAGCACAGGCACAGATACGCAGTATTTT.

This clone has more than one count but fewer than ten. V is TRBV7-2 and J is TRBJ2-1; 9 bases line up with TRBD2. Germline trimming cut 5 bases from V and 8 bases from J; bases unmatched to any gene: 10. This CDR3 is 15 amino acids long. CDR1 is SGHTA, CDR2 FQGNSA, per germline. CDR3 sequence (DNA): TGTGCCAGCAGCCCCCAGGCGGGGGGGCTTGATGAGCAGTTCTTC. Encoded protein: CASSPQAGGLDEQFF.

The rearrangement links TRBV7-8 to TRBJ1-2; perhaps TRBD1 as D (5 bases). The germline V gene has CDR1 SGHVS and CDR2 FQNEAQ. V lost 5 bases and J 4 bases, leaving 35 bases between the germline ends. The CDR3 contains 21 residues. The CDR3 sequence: CASSLSALFLTDPAGLYGYTF. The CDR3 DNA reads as TGTGCCAGCAGCCTCTCAGCCCTCTTCTTAACGGACCCAGCGGGGCTCTATGGCTACACCTTC. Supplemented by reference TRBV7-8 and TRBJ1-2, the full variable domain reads GAGVSQSPRYKVAKRGQDVALRCDPISGHVSLFWYQQALGQGPEFLTYFQNEAQLDKSGLPSDRFFAERPEGSVSTLKIQRTQQEDSAVYLCASSLSALFLTDPAGLYGYTFGSGTRLTVV.